This T cell receptor beta chain is from a study of T cells expressing NK-cell markers (dated by TCRdb to between 2020 and 2021). About the investigation overall: TCR beta-chain repertoires were profiled in sorted CD3+CD56+NKG2C+, CD3+CD56+NKG2C- and CD3+CD56-NKG2C+ T-cell subsets from several donors. Illumina HiSeq 2000/2500, MiSeq or NextSeq was used to sequence libraries as 2 x 150 bp reads. The eight sequenced donors were randomly selected healthy volunteers, three men and five women. Of the eight sequenced donors, seven were found to be HCMV-seropositive and one was found to be HCMV-seronegative. The paper's findings and limits, for the study overall: Those dominant clonotypes were again the most abundant among CD3+CD56-NKG2C+ cells in several donors, at about 25-60.1%. In a handful of donors, the dominant CD3+CD56+NKG2C+ clonotypes were found to rank among the top 10 CD8+ clonotypes and to make up about 1.0-7.0% of CD8+ T cells. Whether the expanded NKG2C-expressing T cell clones were specific for HCMV antigens was left unclear.

Sequenced using an Illumina HiSeq 2000. The TCR beta cDNA libraries were made using 5'RACE template switching, a step that added both a universal primer site and unique molecular identifiers. Synthesis of cDNA was primed from the TCR beta constant segment and was followed by two consecutive PCR amplification steps. The original pipeline was this. Reads were demultiplexed and grouped by UMI with MIGEC, and clonotypes were assembled and quantified with MiTCR. To exclude erroneous sequences, any TCR cDNA sequence not supported by at least two reads was discarded. The tcR package was used for downstream repertoire analysis, with clonotypes matched between fractions based on CDR3 nucleotide sequence plus V segment. Antigen specificity was annotated against VDJdb with VDJmatch, allowing one amino acid substitution in CDR3. The reads, reprocessed by TCRdb, yield one row per CDR3 protein sequence and no DNA. TCRdb's processing, not the study's, gives the V and J calls here. The sample table gives 200,000 to 300,000 distinct CDR3 sequences. The top ten hold about 4.2% of the sample.

CDR1 and CDR2 are drawn from the germline V gene (reference sequence): DFQATT, SNEGSKA. The CDR3 numbers 14 residues from cysteine through phenylalanine. No DNA was logged. HCMV-specific IgG was detected in serum with a commercial ELISA kit to determine HCMV serostatus. Peripheral blood mononuclear cells were isolated from blood by Ficoll density gradient centrifugation. Remarks on this clonotype: No cognate antigen has been identified for it.

The receptor was derived from a woman aged 18 to 75 in good health. Specimen: blood T cells: a sorted CD56 or NKG2C T cell subset, CD4+ or CD8+ T cells, or bulk PBMC T cells (not recorded which). The rearranged segments are TRBV20-1 and TRBJ1-1. The CDR3: CSAPSAMSGTEAFF.